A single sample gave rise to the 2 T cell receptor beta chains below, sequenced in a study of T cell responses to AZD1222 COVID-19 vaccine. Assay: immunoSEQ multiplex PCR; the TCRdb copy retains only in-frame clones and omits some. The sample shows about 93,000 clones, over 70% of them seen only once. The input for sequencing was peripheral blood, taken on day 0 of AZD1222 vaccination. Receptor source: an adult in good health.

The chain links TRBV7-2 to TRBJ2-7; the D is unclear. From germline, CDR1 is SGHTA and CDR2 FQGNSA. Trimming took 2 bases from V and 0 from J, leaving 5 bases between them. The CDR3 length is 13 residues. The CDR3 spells CASSLRDSYEQYF. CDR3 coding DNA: TGTGCCAGCAGCTTAAGGGACTCCTACGAGCAGTACTTC.

CDR3 amino acids: CASSMSRTSMETQYF. CDR3 in DNA: TGTGCCAGTAGTATGTCTCGGACTAGCATGGAGACCCAGTACTTC. The chain joins TRBV19 to TRBJ2-5; 8 bases match TRBD2. The J segment lost 5 bases and the V segment lost 3 bases, leaving 8 bases of the junction unmatched. CDR1 is LNHDA, CDR2 SQIVND, per germline (reference sequence). The CDR3 loop spans 15 amino acids.